The entry below gives a single TCR beta chain sequence along with its context. Its binding antigen is unknown. Per-base qualities were not stored, and no clone one base away is much larger. Graves' hyperthyroidism was defined as stable when no progression to ophthalmopathy occurred over 18 months of follow-up. Hyperthyroidism patients were newly diagnosed, with disease duration under 2 months, and aged 18 to 65 years. Exclusion was applied to patients with uncontrolled infections, other autoimmune diseases, pregnancy or lactation. Diagnoses relied on clinical symptoms, serum thyroxine and TRAb, thyroid ultrasound and orbital computed tomography. Trizol reagent was used to extract total RNA, and RNA quality was then checked on an Agilent 2100 Bioanalyzer. The TCR beta CDR3 regions were amplified from the RNA transcripts. The first round of RT-PCR for the TCR CDR3 was performed with the HTBI primer set and the Qiagen OneStep RT-PCR kit. The libraries were constructed in a second round of multiplex PCR and then size-selected and purified. Sequencing of the libraries was done on an Illumina HiSeq2000 using paired-end 100 bp reads. As for the original processing: SOAPnuke was used to process the raw data, throwing out any read that contained adapters or uncalled bases, had a mean Phred below 15, or lacked an exact constant-primer or identifier match. High-quality paired reads were merged using COPE v1.2.5, and each unique nucleotide sequence was defined as a clonotype. MiTCR v1.1 was used to align the clonotypes against IMGT TRBV, TRBD and TRBJ reference segments. Only V-J combinations with frequency above 0.0001, covering roughly 99% of repertoires, were analysed. The TCS score was defined as the ratio of F50 (clonal expansion) to E x V (chaos), calculated using BLOSUM62-based TCRdist between CDR3 peptides within each V-J. Welch's t-statistics and random forest reduced 500 to 550 V-J features to roughly 13, which were used in a naive Bayes classifier (R e1071). The Morisita-Horn index was used to measure how similar the thyroid and blood repertoires were. TCRdb ran its own pipeline on the public reads, namely fastp trimming at Q25 and MiXCR clone calling, and kept in-frame beta chains. Rows are combined by CDR3 protein, so each entry shows the most common genes and DNA. Clone size and V and J calls follow TCRdb, not the original study. Present in this sample are approximately 500,000 distinct CDR3 sequences, under 60% of which were seen just once. Jointly, the top ten make up more than 7% of the sample.

The data derive from a study of T cells in Graves' hyperthyroidism and ophthalmopathy (dated by TCRdb to between 2019 and 2020). With respect to the entire study: To identify TCR V-J signatures that set the groups apart, the researchers used a discovery cohort of about a hundred patients, made up of 40 to 45 with Graves' ophthalmopathy and about 55 with stable Graves' hyperthyroidism. Prospective prediction of ophthalmopathy was tested in an independent validation cohort consisting of 18 hyperthyroidism patients and some 16 patients who later progressed to ophthalmopathy. The 100 discovery patients were randomly split 7:3 into training and test sets. In about six Graves' hyperthyroidism patients, the study also compared T-cell repertoires from thyroid tissue with T-cell repertoires from blood. After blood sampling, hyperthyroidism patients were treated with methimazole at a starting dose of 30 mg daily, and ophthalmopathy patients were treated with high-dose intravenous methylprednisolone. TCR Vbeta CDR3 sequencing of 130 to 150 peripheral blood samples (fewer than 45 ophthalmopathy, over 70 hyperthyroidism and some 17 progressor patients) is reported in the paper. The study at large found these results: In validation, progression to ophthalmopathy was predicted by the model with more than 65% sensitivity and 72% to 85% specificity, a median of roughly six months before onset. A 13 V-J signature model separated ophthalmopathy from stable hyperthyroidism, with approximately 87% sensitivity and about 81% specificity in cross-validation and 80%/75% in testing. Blood samples also contained most of the expanded thyroid clonotypes (frequency above 0.001), which suggests that blood repertoires may reflect thyroid immune responses. Sample size was not statistically predetermined, and blinding of investigators to group allocation was not performed.

CDR1 and CDR2 are drawn from the germline V gene (reference sequence): SEHNR, FQNEAQ. Ends trimmed: V by 0 bases, J by 2 bases; bases unmatched to a gene: 4. The CDR3 covers 16 residues, taking in both the cysteine and the phenylalanine. Only the CDR3 part of the read is kept: 48 bases, read in frame from the first base. This receptor was identified in a woman aged 18-29 years with Graves' hyperthyroidism. The rearrangement combines TRBV7-9 with TRBJ2-5; TRBD2 aligns with 9 central bases. Sequenced input: peripheral blood or thyroid tissue (not recorded which). CDR3 loop: CASSLASGRGQETQYF. The sequence in DNA is TGTGCCAGCAGCTTAGCTAGCGGGAGAGGGCAAGAGACCCAGTACTTC.